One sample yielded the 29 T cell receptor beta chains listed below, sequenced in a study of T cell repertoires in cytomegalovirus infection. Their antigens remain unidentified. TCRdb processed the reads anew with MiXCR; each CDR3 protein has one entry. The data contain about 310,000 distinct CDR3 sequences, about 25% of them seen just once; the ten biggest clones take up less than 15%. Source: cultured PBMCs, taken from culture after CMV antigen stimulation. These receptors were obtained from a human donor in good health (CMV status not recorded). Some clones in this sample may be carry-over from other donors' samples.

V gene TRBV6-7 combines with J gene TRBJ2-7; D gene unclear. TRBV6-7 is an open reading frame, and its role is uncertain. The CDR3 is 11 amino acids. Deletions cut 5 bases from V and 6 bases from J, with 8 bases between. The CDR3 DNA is TGTGCCAGCAGTCGATCCATCGAGCAGTACGTC. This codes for CASSRSIEQYV.

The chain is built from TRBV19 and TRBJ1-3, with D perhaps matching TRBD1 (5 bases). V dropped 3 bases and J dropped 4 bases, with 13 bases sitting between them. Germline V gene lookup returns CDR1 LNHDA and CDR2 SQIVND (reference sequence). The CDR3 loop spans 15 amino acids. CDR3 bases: TGTGCCAGTAGTATTCCCAGGGTAAACGGAAACACCATATATTTT. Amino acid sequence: CASSIPRVNGNTIYF.

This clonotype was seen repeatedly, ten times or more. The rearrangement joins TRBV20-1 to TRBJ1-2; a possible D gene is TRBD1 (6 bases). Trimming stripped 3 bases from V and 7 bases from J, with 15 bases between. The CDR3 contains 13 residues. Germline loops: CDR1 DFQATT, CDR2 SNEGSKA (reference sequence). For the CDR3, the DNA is TGCAGTGCTAGGGCACAGGGCTTGAGTGGCTACACCTTC. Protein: CSARAQGLSGYTF.

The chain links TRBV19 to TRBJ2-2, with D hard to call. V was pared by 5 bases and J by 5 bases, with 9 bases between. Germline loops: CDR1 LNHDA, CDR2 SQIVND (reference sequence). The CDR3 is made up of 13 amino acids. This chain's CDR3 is CASSRARTGELFF. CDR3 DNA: TGTGCCAGTAGTCGGGCAAGGACCGGGGAGCTGTTTTTT.

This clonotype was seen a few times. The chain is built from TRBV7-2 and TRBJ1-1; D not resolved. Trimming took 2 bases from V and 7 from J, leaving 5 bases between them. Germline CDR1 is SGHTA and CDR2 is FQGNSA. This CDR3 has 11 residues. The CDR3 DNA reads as TGTGCCAGCAGCTTAAAGGGTGAAGCTTTCTTT. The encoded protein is CASSLKGEAFF.

This chain's CDR3 is CSVEGGEGTEAFF. CDR3 DNA: TGCAGCGTTGAAGGGGGAGAGGGAACTGAAGCTTTCTTT. This rearrangement joins TRBV29-1 to TRBJ1-1; no definite D call. Germline V gene data show CDR1 as SQVTM and CDR2 as ANQGSEA. V gave up 1 base and J gave up 5 bases, with 11 bases separating them. This CDR3 is 13 amino acids long.

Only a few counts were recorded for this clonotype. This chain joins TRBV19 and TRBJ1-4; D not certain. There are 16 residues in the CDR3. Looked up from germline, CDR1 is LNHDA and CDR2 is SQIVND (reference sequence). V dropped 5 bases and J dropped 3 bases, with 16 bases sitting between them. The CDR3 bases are TGTGCCAGTAGTCCGAACCCGAGGGCGGCTAATGAAAAACTGTTTTTT. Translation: CASSPNPRAANEKLFF.

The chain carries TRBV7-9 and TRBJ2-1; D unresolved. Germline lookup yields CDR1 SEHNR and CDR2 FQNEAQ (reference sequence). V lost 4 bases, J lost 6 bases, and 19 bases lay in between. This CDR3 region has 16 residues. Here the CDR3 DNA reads TGTGCCAGCAGCTCCCCGCCAGGTAGCTTTTTCAATGAGCAGTTCTTC. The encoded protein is CASSSPPGSFFNEQFF.

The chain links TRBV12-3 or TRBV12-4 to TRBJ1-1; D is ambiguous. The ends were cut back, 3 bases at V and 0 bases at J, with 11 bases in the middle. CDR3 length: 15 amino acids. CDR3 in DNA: TGTGCCAGCAGTTTTATGGCCAGCATGAACACTGAAGCTTTCTTT. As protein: CASSFMASMNTEAFF.

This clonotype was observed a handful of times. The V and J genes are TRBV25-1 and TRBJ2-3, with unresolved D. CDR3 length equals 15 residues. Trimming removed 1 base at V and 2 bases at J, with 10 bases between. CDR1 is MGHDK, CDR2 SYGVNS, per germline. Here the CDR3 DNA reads TGTGCCAGCAGTGAATCGGTCCGGTTCACAGATACGCAGTATTTT. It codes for CASSESVRFTDTQYF.

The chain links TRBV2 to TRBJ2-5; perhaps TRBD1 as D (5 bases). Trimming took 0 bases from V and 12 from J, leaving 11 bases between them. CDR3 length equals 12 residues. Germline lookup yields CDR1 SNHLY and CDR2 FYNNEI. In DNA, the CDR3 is TGTGCCAGCAGTGAAGCGCCGAGACAGAAGTACTTC. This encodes CASSEAPRQKYF.

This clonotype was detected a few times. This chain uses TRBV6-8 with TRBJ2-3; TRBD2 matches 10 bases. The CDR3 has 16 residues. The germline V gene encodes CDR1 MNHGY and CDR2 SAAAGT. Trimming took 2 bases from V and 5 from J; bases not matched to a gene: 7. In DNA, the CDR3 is TGTGCCAGCAGTTACCTAGCCGGGACTAGCGTAGATACGCAGTATTTT. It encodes CASSYLAGTSVDTQYF.

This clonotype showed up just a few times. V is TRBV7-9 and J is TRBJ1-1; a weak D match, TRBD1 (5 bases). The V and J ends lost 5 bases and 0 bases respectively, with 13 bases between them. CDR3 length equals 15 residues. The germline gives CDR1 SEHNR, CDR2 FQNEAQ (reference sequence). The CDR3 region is CASSPYGTVNTEAFF. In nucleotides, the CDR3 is TGTGCCAGCAGCCCGTATGGGACCGTGAACACTGAAGCTTTCTTT.

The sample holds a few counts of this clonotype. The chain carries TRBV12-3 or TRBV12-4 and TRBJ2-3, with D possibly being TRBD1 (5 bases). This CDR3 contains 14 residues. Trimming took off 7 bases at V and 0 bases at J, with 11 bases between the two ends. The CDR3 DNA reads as TGTGCCAGCAAGTCAGGGCTGAGCACAGATACGCAGTATTTT. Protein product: CASKSGLSTDTQYF.

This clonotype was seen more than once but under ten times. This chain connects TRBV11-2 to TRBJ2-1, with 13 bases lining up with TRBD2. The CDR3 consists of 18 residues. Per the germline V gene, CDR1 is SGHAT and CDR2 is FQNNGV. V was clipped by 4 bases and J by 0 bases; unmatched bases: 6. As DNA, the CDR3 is TGTGCCAGCAGCTCCCTGAGGACTAGCGGGAGCTCCTACAATGAGCAGTTCTTC. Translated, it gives CASSSLRTSGSSYNEQFF.

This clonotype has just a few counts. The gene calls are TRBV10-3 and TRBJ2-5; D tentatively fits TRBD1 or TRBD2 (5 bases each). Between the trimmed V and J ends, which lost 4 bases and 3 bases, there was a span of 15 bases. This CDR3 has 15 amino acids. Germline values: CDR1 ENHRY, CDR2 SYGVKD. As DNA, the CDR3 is TGTGCCATCAGTGTTAACCGGGACCCTAAAGAGACCCAGTACTTC. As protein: CAISVNRDPKETQYF.

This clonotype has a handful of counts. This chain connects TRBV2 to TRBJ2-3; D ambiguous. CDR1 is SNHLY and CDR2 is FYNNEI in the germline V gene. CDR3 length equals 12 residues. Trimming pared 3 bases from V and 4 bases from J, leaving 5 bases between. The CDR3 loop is CASSETSDTQYF. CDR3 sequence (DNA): TGTGCCAGCAGTGAGACTTCAGATACGCAGTATTTT.

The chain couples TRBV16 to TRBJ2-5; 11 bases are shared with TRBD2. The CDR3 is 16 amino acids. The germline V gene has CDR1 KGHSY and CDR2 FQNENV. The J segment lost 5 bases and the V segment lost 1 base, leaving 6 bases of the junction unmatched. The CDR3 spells CASSQWTSGSRETQYF. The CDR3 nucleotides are TGTGCCAGCAGCCAATGGACTAGCGGGTCTCGGGAGACCCAGTACTTC.

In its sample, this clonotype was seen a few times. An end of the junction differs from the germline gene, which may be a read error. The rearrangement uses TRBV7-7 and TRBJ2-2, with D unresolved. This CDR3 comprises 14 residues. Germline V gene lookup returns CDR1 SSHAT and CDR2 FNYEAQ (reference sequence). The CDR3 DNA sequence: TGTGCTAGCAGCTTTGGCTCGAACACCGGGGAGCTGTTTTTT. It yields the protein CASSFGSNTGELFF.

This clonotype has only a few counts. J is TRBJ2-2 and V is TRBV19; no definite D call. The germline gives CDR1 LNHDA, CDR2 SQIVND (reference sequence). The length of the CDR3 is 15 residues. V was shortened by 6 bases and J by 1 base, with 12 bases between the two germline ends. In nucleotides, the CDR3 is TGTGCCAGTAGCGCGAATGACCTGAACACCGGGGAGCTGTTTTTT. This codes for CASSANDLNTGELFF.

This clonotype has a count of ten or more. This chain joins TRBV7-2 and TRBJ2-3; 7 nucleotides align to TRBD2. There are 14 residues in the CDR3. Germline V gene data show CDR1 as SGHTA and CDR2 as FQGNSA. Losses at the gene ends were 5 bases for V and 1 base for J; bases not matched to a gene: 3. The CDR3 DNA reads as TGTGCCAGCAGCCCCACTAGCGGCACAGATACGCAGTATTTT. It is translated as CASSPTSGTDTQYF. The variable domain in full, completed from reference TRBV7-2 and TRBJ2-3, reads GAGVSQSPSNKVTEKGKDVELRCDPISGHTALYWYRQSLGQGLEFLIYFQGNSAPDKSGLPSDRFSAERTGGSVSTLTIQRTQQEDSAVYLCASSPTSGTDTQYFGPGTRLTVL.

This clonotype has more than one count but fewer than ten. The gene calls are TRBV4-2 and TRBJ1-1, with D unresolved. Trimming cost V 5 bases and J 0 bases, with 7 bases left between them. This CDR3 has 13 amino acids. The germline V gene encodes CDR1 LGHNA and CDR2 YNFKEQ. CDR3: CASSAGMNTEAFF. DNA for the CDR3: TGTGCCAGCAGCGCGGGGATGAACACTGAAGCTTTCTTT.

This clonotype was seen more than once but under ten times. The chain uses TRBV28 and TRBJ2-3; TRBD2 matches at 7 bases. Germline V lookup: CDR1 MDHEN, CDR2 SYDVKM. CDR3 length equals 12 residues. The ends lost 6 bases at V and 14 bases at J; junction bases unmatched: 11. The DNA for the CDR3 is TGTGCCAGCAGCCCGGGGCGGGAGTTAGGGTATTTT. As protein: CASSPGRELGYF.

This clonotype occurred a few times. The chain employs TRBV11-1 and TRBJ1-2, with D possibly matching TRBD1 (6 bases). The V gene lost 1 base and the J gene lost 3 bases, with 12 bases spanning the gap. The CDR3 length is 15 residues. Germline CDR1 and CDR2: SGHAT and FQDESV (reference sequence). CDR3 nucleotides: TGTGCCAGCAGCTTAGGGGGGCCGAGCGACTATGGCTACACCTTC. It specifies CASSLGGPSDYGYTF.

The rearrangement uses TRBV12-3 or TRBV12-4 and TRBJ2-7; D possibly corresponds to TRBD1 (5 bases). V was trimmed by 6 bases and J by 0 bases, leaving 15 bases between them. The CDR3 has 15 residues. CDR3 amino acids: CASSGRDQGSYEQYF. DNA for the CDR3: TGTGCCAGCAGCGGCCGAGATCAGGGCTCCTACGAGCAGTACTTC.

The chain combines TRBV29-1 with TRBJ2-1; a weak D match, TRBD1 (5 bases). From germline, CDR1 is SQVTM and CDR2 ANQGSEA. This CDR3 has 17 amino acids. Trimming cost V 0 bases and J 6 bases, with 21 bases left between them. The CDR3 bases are TGCAGCGTTGAAGATCTCAAGGGGATATCCCACCCCAATGAGCAGTTCTTC. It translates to CSVEDLKGISHPNEQFF.

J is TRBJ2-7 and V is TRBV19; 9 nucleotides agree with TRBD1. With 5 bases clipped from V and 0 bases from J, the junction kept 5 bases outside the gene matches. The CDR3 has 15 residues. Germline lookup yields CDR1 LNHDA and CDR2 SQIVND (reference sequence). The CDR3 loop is CASSSGQGRSYEQYF. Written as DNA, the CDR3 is TGTGCCAGTAGTTCCGGACAGGGGCGCTCCTACGAGCAGTACTTC.

CDR3 region: CATMGTFTDTQYF. The CDR3 DNA follows: TGTGCCACAATGGGGACTTTCACAGATACGCAGTATTTT. J is TRBJ2-3 and V is TRBV7-2; D perhaps matches TRBD2 (6 bases). Trimming stripped 10 bases from V and 2 bases from J, with 13 bases between. Germline V CDR1 and CDR2: SGHTA, FQGNSA. The CDR3 consists of 13 residues.

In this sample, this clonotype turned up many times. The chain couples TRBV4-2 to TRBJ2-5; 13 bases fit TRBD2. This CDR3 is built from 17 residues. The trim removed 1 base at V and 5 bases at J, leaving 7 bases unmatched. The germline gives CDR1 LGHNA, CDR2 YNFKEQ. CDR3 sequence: CASSQAGTSGNAETQYF. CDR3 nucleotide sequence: TGTGCCAGCAGCCAAGCTGGGACTAGCGGGAATGCGGAGACCCAGTACTTC.